This entry lists 18 T cell receptor beta chains sequenced from one sample in a study of OX40 agonist ivuxolimab in advanced cancers. Libraries were prepared by immunoSEQ multiplex PCR; TCRdb keeps only in-frame clonotypes and omits some of them. The repertoire holds about 18,000 clones, about three quarters seen once, with 16% in the top ten. This specimen was CD4+ or CD8+ T cells sorted from blood, taken in a trial of the OX40 agonist ivuxolimab. The receptors derive from an adult with an advanced solid tumor such as melanoma, head and neck, liver or kidney cancer.

J is TRBJ2-3 and V is TRBV5-1; 11 bases fit TRBD2. After removal of 2 bases from V and 2 bases from J, the junction contained 10 bases not matched to a gene. This CDR3 has 18 amino acids. CDR1 SGHRS and CDR2 YFSETQ come from the germline V gene. This CDR3 is CASSFTSGSGVFTDTQYF. The DNA of the CDR3 is TGCGCCAGCAGCTTCACTAGCGGGAGTGGAGTCTTCACAGATACGCAGTATTTT.

The gene calls are TRBV5-1 and TRBJ2-1; 9 bases fit TRBD2. After removal of 2 bases from V and 3 bases from J, the junction contained 6 bases not matched to a gene. CDR1 is SGHRS and CDR2 is YFSETQ in the germline V gene. The CDR3 consists of 16 residues. CDR3 region: CASSLTRTSDYNEQFF. The CDR3, as DNA: TGCGCCAGCAGCTTAACCCGGACTAGCGACTACAATGAGCAGTTCTTC.

V usage is TRBV19 and J usage is TRBJ1-5; 7 bases map to TRBD1. CDR1 and CDR2 from the germline V gene are LNHDA and SQIVND (reference sequence). With 3 bases clipped from V and 3 bases from J, the junction kept 8 bases outside the gene matches. This CDR3 spans 16 amino acids. The CDR3 sequence: CASSIWGTEANQPQHF. In DNA form, the CDR3 reads TGTGCCAGTAGTATTTGGGGGACAGAAGCCAATCAGCCCCAGCATTTT.

Notes on this clone: Additional DNA sequences in this sample encode the identical CDR3. CDR3 coding DNA: TGTGCCAGTAGTTCCCGACCGGACTCCTACGAGCAGTACTTC. It specifies CASSSRPDSYEQYF. The J gene is TRBJ2-7, the V gene TRBV19; D remains unclear. The V and J ends lost 5 bases and 0 bases respectively, with 11 bases between them. Per germline, CDR1 LNHDA and CDR2 SQIVND (reference sequence). The CDR3 totals 14 residues.

This clone was picked up a small number of times. The chain recombines TRBV7-7 with TRBJ1-5; D is unresolved. This CDR3 comprises 13 residues. Trimming removed 4 bases at V and 4 bases at J, with 8 bases between. Germline-derived CDR1 and CDR2 are SSHAT and FNYEAQ (reference sequence). The CDR3 reads CASSSSPNQPQHF. The CDR3 DNA reads as TGTGCCAGCAGCTCCAGCCCAAATCAGCCCCAGCATTTT.

The chain employs TRBV15 and TRBJ1-6; D possibly corresponds to TRBD1 (5 bases). The germline gives CDR1 LNHNV, CDR2 YYDKDF (reference sequence). This CDR3 is built from 14 residues. V lost 4 bases, J lost 11 bases, and 15 bases lay in between. CDR3 loop: CATSIKRDSAPLHF. In nucleotides, the CDR3 is TGTGCCACCAGCATAAAAAGGGACTCAGCACCCCTCCACTTT.

This clone has just a few counts. Here the CDR3 DNA reads TGTGCCTGGAGTGTTTTGGGGGGCGGGGATGGCTACACCTTC. Its protein product is CAWSVLGGGDGYTF. V and J are TRBV30 and TRBJ1-2, with D perhaps matching TRBD1 (6 bases). The length of the CDR3 is 14 residues. The germline V gene encodes CDR1 GTSNPN and CDR2 SVGIG (reference sequence). Trimming left V 0 bases short and J 6 bases short, with 14 bases between. Variable domain in full (rest from reference TRBV30 and TRBJ1-2): SQTIHQWPATLVQPVGSPLSLECTVEGTSNPNLYWYRQAAGRGLQLLFYSVGIGQISSEVPQNLSASRPQDRQFILSSKKLLLSDSGFYLCAWSVLGGGDGYTFGSGTRLTVV.

This clone rates as medium-sized. The rearrangement joins TRBV28 to TRBJ2-3, with D perhaps matching TRBD2 (6 bases). V lost 3 bases to trimming and J lost 0 bases, with 10 bases between them. Germline V gene sequence: CDR1 MDHEN, CDR2 SYDVKM. CDR3 size: 15 residues. CDR3 in amino acids: CASSFWGESTDTQYF. The CDR3 DNA follows: TGTGCCAGCAGTTTTTGGGGGGAGAGCACAGATACGCAGTATTTT.

The chain uses TRBV19 and TRBJ1-2; 9 bases match TRBD1. The CDR3 consists of 12 residues. CDR1 and CDR2 (germline): LNHDA, SQIVND (reference sequence). The V and J ends lost 10 bases and 6 bases, in that order; junction bases with no gene match: 6. Here the CDR3 reads CATWDRVNGYTF. The CDR3 DNA sequence: TGTGCCACCTGGGACAGGGTGAATGGCTACACCTTC.

The chain recombines TRBV6-5 with TRBJ2-7, with 11 bases lining up with TRBD2. V gave up 2 bases and J gave up 5 bases; unmatched junction bases: 2. Germline values: CDR1 MNHEY, CDR2 SVGAGI. The CDR3 has 14 residues. The CDR3 nucleotides read TGTGCCAGCAGTTACGGGGGACTAGCGGACGAGCAGTACTTC. Translating gives CASSYGGLADEQYF.

The chain carries TRBV28 and TRBJ1-4, with unresolved D. The germline gives CDR1 MDHEN, CDR2 SYDVKM. Trimming stripped 2 bases from V and 4 bases from J, with 8 bases between. The CDR3 contains 14 residues. The CDR3 reads CASSLESFNEKLFF. For the CDR3, the DNA is TGTGCCAGCAGTTTAGAGTCTTTTAATGAAAAACTGTTTTTT.

The rearrangement links TRBV7-9 to TRBJ2-1; no firm D call. V was pared by 5 bases and J by 6 bases, with 8 bases between. The CDR3 extends over 12 amino acids. Looked up from germline, CDR1 is SEHNR and CDR2 is FQNEAQ (reference sequence). CDR3 sequence: CASSQTANEQFF. In DNA, the CDR3 is TGTGCCAGCAGCCAAACAGCCAATGAGCAGTTCTTC.

The V gene is TRBV7-8, the J gene TRBJ1-2; 10 bases line up with TRBD1. The CDR3 has 17 residues. The J segment lost 5 bases and the V segment lost 5 bases, leaving 14 bases of the junction unmatched. Germline CDR1 is SGHVS and CDR2 is FQNEAQ. The CDR3 DNA reads TGTGCCAGCAGCCTCTACACCCGGGACAGGGGACCGTATGGCTACACCTTC. It encodes CASSLYTRDRGPYGYTF.

This chain links TRBV28 with TRBJ2-7; 13 nucleotides align to TRBD2. The CDR3 spans 16 residues. V lost 8 bases to trimming and J lost 1 base; unmatched junction nucleotides: 8. The germline V gene has CDR1 MDHEN and CDR2 SYDVKM. The DNA for the CDR3 is TGTGCCAGCTCCCCTTCGACTAGCGGGAGGTCCTACGAGCAGTACTTC. This codes for CASSPSTSGRSYEQYF. The full variable domain, completed using reference TRBV28 and TRBJ2-7, is DVKVTQSSRYLVKRTGEKVFLECVQDMDHENMFWYRQDPGLGLRLIYFSYDVKMKEKGDIPEGYSVSREKKERFSLILESASTNQTSMYLCASSPSTSGRSYEQYFGPGTRLTVT.

The chain has TRBV28 and TRBJ2-5; possible D gene TRBD2, 5 bases. This CDR3 region has 15 residues. V lost 5 bases and J 0 bases, leaving 13 bases between the germline ends. CDR1 and CDR2 from the germline V gene are MDHEN and SYDVKM. The CDR3 DNA reads TGTGCCAGCAGTCTAACTAGGGAGTACCAAGAGACCCAGTACTTC. Encoded protein: CASSLTREYQETQYF.

V gene TRBV19 combines with J gene TRBJ2-3; 7 bases agree with TRBD2. CDR3 size: 14 residues. V was clipped by 3 bases and J by 6 bases; unmatched bases: 6. Germline V gene sequence: CDR1 LNHDA, CDR2 SQIVND (reference sequence). CDR3 DNA sequence: TGTGCCAGTAGTATTTCCTTGGGAGGGGATACGCAGTATTTT. Protein: CASSISLGGDTQYF.

This rearrangement joins TRBV19 to TRBJ2-1, with D unresolved. Germline V gives CDR1 LNHDA, CDR2 SQIVND (reference sequence). The CDR3 consists of 17 residues. With 8 bases removed from V and 2 bases from J, the gap between germline ends came to 22 bases. CDR3 DNA: TGTGCCAGTTTCGAGCCCACCATGACGGTGGCCTACAATGAGCAGTTCTTC. Its translation is CASFEPTMTVAYNEQFF.

The V and J genes are TRBV28 and TRBJ1-1; D gene ambiguous. Deletions cut 2 bases from V and 1 base from J, with 8 bases between. The germline V gene encodes CDR1 MDHEN and CDR2 SYDVKM. The CDR3 extends over 14 amino acids. Here the CDR3 DNA reads TGTGCCAGCAGTTTAATCGGTGGGAACACTGAAGCTTTCTTT. Its protein is CASSLIGGNTEAFF.